This section outlines one T cell receptor (beta chain) sequence together with its context. The hyperthyroidism was newly diagnosed and had lasted under 2 months; the patients were aged 18 to 65. Uncontrolled infection, other autoimmune disease, pregnancy or lactation disqualified patients from enrolment. Clinical symptoms, serum thyroxine, TRAb, thyroid ultrasound and orbital computed tomography informed diagnoses. The data originate from a study of T cells in Graves' hyperthyroidism and ophthalmopathy. On the study more broadly: Peripheral blood was obtained at initial diagnosis, preceding any treatment.

The CDR3 contains 14 residues. Germline V gene data show CDR1 as ENHRY and CDR2 as SYGVKD. The ends lost 5 bases at V and 6 bases at J; junction bases unmatched: 6. The TCR beta CDR3 regions underwent amplification using RNA transcripts as the source. Initially, a first-round RT-PCR of the TCR CDR3 employed the HTBI primer set. Each CDR3 protein is one row after TCRdb ran MiXCR on the multiplex PCR reads. The data show some 690,000 distinct CDR3 sequences, 17% seen once. The sequence derives from a man in his fifties with Graves' hyperthyroidism. The sequenced material came from blood. The chain links TRBV10-3 to TRBJ2-3, with TRBD2 matching 9 bases. In DNA, the CDR3 is TGTGCCATCAGTAGCCTAGCGGGAACGGATACGCAGTATTTT. Translated: CAISSLAGTDTQYF.